These 12 T cell receptor beta chains were all obtained from the same sample, sequenced in a study of blood T cell repertoires in COVID-19. This table comes from immunoSEQ multiplex PCR, and its TCRdb copy is limited to in-frame clones, with some not included. The sample lists roughly 200,000 clones, around nine tenths occurring once. Sequences were obtained from peripheral blood. These receptors originate from a man aged 18 to 30 with active or convalescent COVID-19.

The CDR3 coding sequence is TGTGCCAGCAGCCACGGACTGGATTCCAATGAGCAGTTCTTC. This encodes CASSHGLDSNEQFF. The chain uses TRBV3-1 (or the pseudogene TRBV3-2) and TRBJ2-1, with D perhaps matching TRBD2 (5 bases). In germline, CDR1 is LGHDT, CDR2 YNNKEL (reference sequence). Trimming stripped 3 bases from V and 6 bases from J, with 12 bases between. The CDR3 length is 14 residues.

The CDR3 loop reads CASRGPDEGANYGYTF. The CDR3 DNA reads TGTGCCAGCCGCGGGCCGGACGAAGGAGCTAACTATGGCTACACCTTC. J is TRBJ1-2 and V is TRBV7-9; D unclear. This CDR3 has 16 residues. CDR1 is SEHNR and CDR2 is FQNEAQ in the germline V gene (reference sequence). Trimming left V 8 bases short and J 0 bases short, with 19 bases between.

The chain is built from TRBV4-1 and TRBJ1-2, with D possibly matching TRBD1 (5 bases). The CDR3 is made up of 16 amino acids. Germline CDR1 MGHRA, CDR2 YSYEKL. Trimming removed 3 bases from V and 3 bases from J, with 17 bases in between. CDR3: CASSHNPRAGDYGYTF. The CDR3 region has the DNA TGCGCCAGCAGCCACAACCCCAGGGCGGGGGACTATGGCTACACCTTC.

The V gene is TRBV19, the J gene TRBJ2-1, with D possibly matching TRBD2 (6 bases). With 9 bases removed from V and 9 bases from J, the gap between germline ends came to 9 bases. CDR1 is LNHDA and CDR2 is SQIVND in the germline V gene (reference sequence). The CDR3 covers 10 residues. The CDR3 protein is CARIAVEQFF. CDR3 bases: TGTGCCAGAATAGCGGTTGAGCAGTTCTTC.

The rearrangement uses TRBV9 and TRBJ2-5; possibly TRBD2 for D (5 bases). Per the germline V gene, CDR1 is SGDLS and CDR2 is YYNGEE. The CDR3 has 12 amino acids. Trimming removed 0 bases at V and 7 bases at J, with 7 bases between. The CDR3 DNA sequence: TGTGCCAGCAGCGTAGGAGAGGGGACCCAGTACTTC. Its translation is CASSVGEGTQYF. The variable domain in full, with the rest retrieved from reference TRBV9 and TRBJ2-5, is DSGVTQTPKHLITATGQRVTLRCSPRSGDLSVYWYQQSLDQGLQFLIQYYNGEERAKGNILERFSAQQFPDLHSELNLSSLELGDSALYFCASSVGEGTQYFGPGTRLLVL.

The rearrangement uses TRBV2 and TRBJ1-2; 9 bases are a match to TRBD1. The junction had 3 bases not matched to a gene; V was cut back by 6 bases and J by 4 bases. This CDR3 contains 13 residues. CDR1 is SNHLY and CDR2 is FYNNEI in the germline V gene. The CDR3 sequence is CASRADRGYGYTF. Here the CDR3 DNA reads TGTGCCAGCAGAGCGGACAGGGGCTATGGCTACACCTTC.

The V gene is TRBV5-4, the J gene TRBJ2-5; TRBD1 matches 8 bases. The germline CDR1 and CDR2 sequences are SGHNT and YYREEE (reference sequence). The CDR3 runs to 17 residues. Germline trimming cut 2 bases from V and 5 bases from J; bases unmatched to any gene: 14. CDR3 sequence (DNA): TGTGCCAGCAGCTTACCCTCAGGGGGCTTTAGGTCGGAGACCCAGTACTTC. Protein: CASSLPSGGFRSETQYF.

The chain uses TRBV12-5 and TRBJ1-1; D remains ambiguous. The CDR3 runs to 13 residues. Trimming removed 3 bases at V and 1 base at J, with 6 bases between. Germline V lookup: CDR1 LGHNT, CDR2 FRNRAP. The CDR3 region is CASGFPGNTEAFF. In DNA, the CDR3 is TGTGCTAGTGGTTTCCCAGGGAACACTGAAGCTTTCTTT. Looking up the rest from reference TRBV12-5 and TRBJ1-1 gives the full variable domain: DARVTQTPRHKVTEMGQEVTMRCQPILGHNTVFWYRQTMMQGLELLAYFRNRAPLDDSGMPKDRFSAEMPDATLATLKIQPSEPRDSAVYFCASGFPGNTEAFFGQGTRLTVV.

J is TRBJ2-1 and V is TRBV7-8; tentative D call: TRBD2 (6 bases). CDR1 SGHVS and CDR2 FQNEAQ come from the germline V gene. CDR3 length: 17 residues. Trimming left V 0 bases short and J 0 bases short, with 12 bases between. In nucleotides, the CDR3 is TGTGCCAGCAGCTTAGCGCGGGTTAGCGGCTCCTACAATGAGCAGTTCTTC. It codes for CASSLARVSGSYNEQFF.

This sequence joins TRBV3-1 (or the pseudogene TRBV3-2) and TRBJ1-1; possibly TRBD1 for D (6 bases). This CDR3 has 15 residues. Per germline, CDR1 LGHDT and CDR2 YNNKEL (reference sequence). Trimming pared 3 bases from V and 5 bases from J, leaving 16 bases between. The DNA of the CDR3 is TGTGCCAGCAGCCACTACAGGGATCGGCGAACTGAAGCTTTCTTT. Translation gives CASSHYRDRRTEAFF.

This sequence joins TRBV24-1 and TRBJ1-4; D is unresolved. V was cut by 3 bases and J by 2 bases, with 9 bases left in between. This CDR3 has 15 residues. Germline CDR1 reads KGHDR; CDR2 reads SFDVKD. As DNA, the CDR3 is TGTGCCACCAGTGATAGGGAGAATACTAATGAAAAACTGTTTTTT. It codes for CATSDRENTNEKLFF.

The chain has TRBV7-2 and TRBJ1-1, with 9 positions matching TRBD1. V trimming: 5 bases; J trimming: 4 bases; junction bases outside the gene matches: 8. Germline CDR1 SGHTA, CDR2 FQGNSA. CDR3 length equals 15 residues. CDR3 sequence reads: CASSGRTGAGTEAFF. The CDR3 nucleotides are TGTGCCAGCAGCGGGAGGACAGGGGCGGGCACTGAAGCTTTCTTT.